The rows below give T cell receptor beta chains drawn from one sample of a study of cytomegalovirus exposure and HLA in healthy donors. The assay was immunoSEQ multiplex PCR, and TCRdb's table has in-frame clones only and misses some. The table has about 210,000 clones, about four fifths seen once. Material: PBMCs. These receptors all come from a man aged 40-49 years in good health and CMV-seropositive. Each CDR3 is given with its conserved first and last residue. D genes are given only for firm matches. For some rows the clone size is stated as once, few or many, or as a class when expanded; others skip it.

D gene	J gene	clone size	V gene	CDR3 DNA	CDR3 protein
TRBD1	TRBJ1-1	-	TRBV9	TGTGCCAGCAGGGGGGCCCCGACAGGGGGGGACACTGAAGCTTTCTTT	CASRGAPTGGDTEAFF
-	TRBJ1-1	-	TRBV30	TGTGCCTGGACCCCTCTCCAGAAAATGAACACTGAAGCTTTCTTT	CAWTPLQKMNTEAFF
TRBD2	TRBJ2-5	-	TRBV15	TGTGCCACCAGCAGAGATAAGGCGGGAGCCCAAGAGACCCAGTACTTC	CATSRDKAGAQETQYF
TRBD2	TRBJ2-6	-	TRBV4-1	TGCGCCAGCAGCCAACCGGGACTAGCGGTAGGGGCCAACGTCCTGACTTTC	CASSQPGLAVGANVLTF
TRBD1	TRBJ2-7	-	TRBV5-1	TGCGCCAGCAGCTCCCCCGGGACAGGGAAATACGAGCAGTACTTC	CASSSPGTGKYEQYF
-	TRBJ1-3	-	TRBV4-1	TGCGCCAGCAGCCAAGATGCCACCCTGAGCTCTGGAAACACCATATATTTT	CASSQDATLSSGNTIYF
TRBD1	TRBJ1-1	-	TRBV7-9	TGTGCCAGCAGCTCCTCTTCCGGGACAGACTTTGAAGCTTTCTTT	CASSSSSGTDFEAFF
TRBD1	TRBJ1-5	-	TRBV19	TGTGCCAGTAGTATAGTGGGGCAGGGGGATCAGCCCCAGCATTTT	CASSIVGQGDQPQHF
-	TRBJ2-2	-	TRBV27	TGTGCCAGCAGTTTACTGAACACCGGGGAGCTGTTTTTT	CASSLLNTGELFF
-	TRBJ1-1	-	TRBV18	TGTGCCAGCTCACCACTGAAAGGGGACACTGAAGCTTTCTTT	CASSPLKGDTEAFF
-	TRBJ1-1	few	TRBV4-1	TGCGCCAGCAGCCAAGACATCCTGAACACTGAAGCTTTCTTT	CASSQDILNTEAFF
TRBD2	TRBJ2-5	-	TRBV7-8	TGTGCCAGCAGCCCAGCGGGGAGAGAGACCCAGTACTTC	CASSPAGRETQYF
-	TRBJ2-3	-	TRBV4-2	TGTGCCAGCAGCCAAAGAAGAAGAGGGAGCACAGATACGCAGTATTTT	CASSQRRRGSTDTQYF
TRBD1	TRBJ2-3	once	TRBV5-1	TGCGCCAGCAGCGAGACCGGGACAGGGGGAGATACGCAGTATTTT	CASSETGTGGDTQYF
TRBD2	TRBJ2-3	-	TRBV30	TGTGCCTGCTTAAGCGGGAGGAGCACAGATACGCAGTATTTT	CACLSGRSTDTQYF
-	TRBJ2-1	-	TRBV4-1	TGCGCCAGCAGCCAAGAGCGGGACAATGAGCAGTTCTTC	CASSQERDNEQFF
-	TRBJ2-5	-	TRBV20-1	TGCAGTGCTAGGAGGGGGGAGACCCAGTACTTC	CSARRGETQYF
-	TRBJ1-1	-	TRBV7-9	TGTGCCAGCAGCTCCTTGGACCGACGGGATTTCTTT	CASSSLDRRDFF
-	TRBJ1-1	-	TRBV7-3	TGTGCCAGCAGCTCAGAGGGAGGGAACACTGAAGCTTTCTTT	CASSSEGGNTEAFF
-	TRBJ2-5	-	TRBV6-5	TGTGCCAGCAGTTACTCCGGAGAAGAGACCCAGTACTTC	CASSYSGEETQYF
-	TRBJ2-5	-	TRBV27	TGTGCCAGCAGCACAACCCGGGACACTCAAGAGACCCAGTACTTC	CASSTTRDTQETQYF
TRBD1	TRBJ2-5	-	TRBV5-1	TGCGCCAGCAGCTTGCAGGGACAGGGGGCCCGCGAGACCCAGTACTTC	CASSLQGQGARETQYF
TRBD2	TRBJ2-3	-	TRBV9	TGTGCCAGCAGGGCTCCTAGCGGCTCTCTCAGCACAGATACGCAGTATTTT	CASRAPSGSLSTDTQYF
TRBD1	TRBJ1-1	-	TRBV27	TGTGCCAGCAATCAAGGGGGCGGTTATATGAACACTGAAGCTTTCTTT	CASNQGGGYMNTEAFF
-	TRBJ1-1	-	TRBV6-1	TGTGCCAGCAGTGAGGGGACTTGGGAAAAAGCTTTCTTT	CASSEGTWEKAFF
TRBD2	TRBJ2-1	-	TRBV6-6	TGTGCCAGCAGTTATACTAGCGGTAATGAGCAGTTCTTC	CASSYTSGNEQFF